The subject of this entry is one TCR beta chain. With V trimmed by 1 base and J by 3 bases, 7 bases remained unmatched. Germline CDR1 is LGHNA and CDR2 is YSLEER. The CDR3 contains 16 residues. These data are taken from a study of blood T cell repertoires in COVID-19. Original methodology: How many nucleated cells were present was estimated from reference gene primer amplification. TCRdb keeps only in-frame clones here, not all; method: immunoSEQ multiplex PCR. That table furnishes V, J and clone size, whereas the DNA furnished D and trimming. In the table there are around 400,000 clones, around nine tenths of which are singletons.

The sequence was obtained from a woman aged 18-35 years who had been exposed to COVID-19. The sample taken for sequencing was PBMCs or T cells enriched from blood (not recorded which). This chain uses TRBV4-3 with TRBJ1-1, with 8 positions matching TRBD1. The CDR3 bases are TGCGCCAGCAGCCAAGGTCTACAGGGGGAATACACTGAAGCTTTCTTT. Translating it yields CASSQGLQGEYTEAFF.